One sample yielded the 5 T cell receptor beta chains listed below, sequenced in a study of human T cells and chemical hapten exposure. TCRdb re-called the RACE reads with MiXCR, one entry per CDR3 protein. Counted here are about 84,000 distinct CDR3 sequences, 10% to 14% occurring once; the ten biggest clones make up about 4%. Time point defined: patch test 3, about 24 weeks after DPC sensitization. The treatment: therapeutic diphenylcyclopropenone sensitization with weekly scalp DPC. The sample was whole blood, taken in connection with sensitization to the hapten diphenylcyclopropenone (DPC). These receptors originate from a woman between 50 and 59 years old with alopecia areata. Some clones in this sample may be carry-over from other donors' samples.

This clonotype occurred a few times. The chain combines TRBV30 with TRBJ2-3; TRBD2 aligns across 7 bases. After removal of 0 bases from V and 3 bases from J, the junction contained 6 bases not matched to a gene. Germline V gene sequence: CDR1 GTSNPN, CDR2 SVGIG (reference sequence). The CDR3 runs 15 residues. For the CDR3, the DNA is TGTGCCTGGAGTGTAGGCGGGAGCAGGACAGATACGCAGTATTTT. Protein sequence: CAWSVGGSRTDTQYF.

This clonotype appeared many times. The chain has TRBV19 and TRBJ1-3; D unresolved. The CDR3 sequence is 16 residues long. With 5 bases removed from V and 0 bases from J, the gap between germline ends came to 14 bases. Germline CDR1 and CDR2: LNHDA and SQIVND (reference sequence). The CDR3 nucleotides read TGTGCCAGTAGTGGGCGGACGGCATCCTCTGGAAACACCATATATTTT. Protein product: CASSGRTASSGNTIYF.

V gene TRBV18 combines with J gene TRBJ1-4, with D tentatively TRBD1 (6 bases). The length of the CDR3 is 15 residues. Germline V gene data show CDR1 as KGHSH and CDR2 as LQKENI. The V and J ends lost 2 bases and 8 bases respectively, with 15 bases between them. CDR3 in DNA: TGTGCCAGCTCACCATCAACAAGGGGGGACGAAAAACTGTTTTTT. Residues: CASSPSTRGDEKLFF.

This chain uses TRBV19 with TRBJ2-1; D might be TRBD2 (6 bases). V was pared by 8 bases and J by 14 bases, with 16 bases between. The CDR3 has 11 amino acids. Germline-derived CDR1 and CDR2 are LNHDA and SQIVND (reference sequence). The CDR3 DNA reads TGTGCCAGTGGGGCGGGACCGCGGAAGTTCTTC. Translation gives CASGAGPRKFF.

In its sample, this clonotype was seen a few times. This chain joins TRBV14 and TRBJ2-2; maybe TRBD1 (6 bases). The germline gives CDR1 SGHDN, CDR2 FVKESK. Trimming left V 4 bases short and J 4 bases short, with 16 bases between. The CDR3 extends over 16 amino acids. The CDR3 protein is CASSLERGSFTGELFF. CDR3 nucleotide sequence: TGTGCCAGCAGCCTCGAGAGGGGGAGTTTCACCGGGGAGCTGTTTTTT.